The 28 T cell receptor beta chains below all came from one sample that was sequenced in a study of blood T cell repertoires in COVID-19. Using immunoSEQ multiplex PCR, the repertoire was profiled, and TCRdb retains in-frame clones only, with some absent. The sample holds 200,000 to 300,000 clones, 80% to 85% seen once. The sample taken for sequencing was peripheral blood. These receptors originate from a woman in her sixties or seventies with active or convalescent COVID-19.

The CDR3 region has the DNA TGTGCCAGCAGTTACTCGATGGCGGGGCCTGGGGAAAAACTGTTTTTT. This encodes CASSYSMAGPGEKLFF. The gene calls are TRBV6-5 and TRBJ1-4, with a weak D call TRBD1 (5 bases). The V end lost 0 bases, the J end lost 8 bases, and 16 bases lay between the germline ends. The CDR3 covers 16 residues. Germline V gene data show CDR1 as MNHEY and CDR2 as SVGAGI.

The chain recombines TRBV5-1 with TRBJ1-4; D perhaps matches TRBD1 (6 bases). In germline, CDR1 is SGHRS, CDR2 YFSETQ. Between the trimmed V and J ends, which lost 5 bases and 13 bases, there was a span of 12 bases. This CDR3 spans 11 amino acids. CDR3 coding DNA: TGCGCCAGCAGGCACCAGACAGGACTGTTTTTT. This sequence encodes CASRHQTGLFF.

This chain joins TRBV25-1 and TRBJ2-7, with 8 bases lining up with TRBD2. V shed 5 bases, J shed 0 bases, and the junction held 15 bases outside the gene matches. CDR1 is MGHDK and CDR2 is SYGVNS in the germline V gene. This CDR3 has 18 residues. The CDR3 region is CASSLRRWVAGSSYEQYF. For the CDR3, the DNA is TGTGCCAGCAGTCTAAGGAGGTGGGTAGCGGGGTCCTCCTACGAGCAGTACTTC.

The V and J genes are TRBV4-1 and TRBJ2-7; D may be TRBD1 (7 bases). Trimming pared 5 bases from V and 5 bases from J, leaving 16 bases between. The CDR3 extends over 14 amino acids. Germline assignment: CDR1 MGHRA and CDR2 YSYEKL. The CDR3 is CASSYRGGENEQYF. CDR3 nucleotide sequence: TGCGCCAGCAGCTACAGGGGAGGCGAGAACGAGCAGTACTTC.

V and J are TRBV6-5 and TRBJ2-7; maybe TRBD2 (6 bases). V lost 6 bases and J 2 bases, leaving 17 bases between the germline ends. This CDR3 has 15 amino acids. Germline assignment: CDR1 MNHEY and CDR2 SVGAGI. CDR3 residues: CASSRGGASTYEQYF. The CDR3 region has the DNA TGTGCCAGCAGCCGTGGAGGGGCCTCGACCTACGAGCAGTACTTC.

This sequence joins TRBV19 and TRBJ2-7; no firm D call. Germline V gene lookup returns CDR1 LNHDA and CDR2 SQIVND (reference sequence). Trimming cost V 8 bases and J 2 bases, with 16 bases left between them. There are 14 residues in the CDR3. The CDR3 sequence: CASAGVSLPYEQYF. As DNA, the CDR3 is TGTGCCAGTGCCGGTGTCTCCCTCCCCTACGAGCAGTACTTC.

The gene calls are TRBV6-6 and TRBJ2-2; TRBD1 agrees at 9 bases. The CDR3 totals 15 residues. V trimming: 6 bases; J trimming: 4 bases; junction bases outside the gene matches: 6. Germline CDR1 is MNHNY and CDR2 is SVGAGI (reference sequence). Here the CDR3 DNA reads TGTGCCAGCAGACCCGGGACAGGGAGCACCGGGGAGCTGTTTTTT. Its protein product is CASRPGTGSTGELFF.

This clone occurred once. The chain joins TRBV3-1 (or the pseudogene TRBV3-2) to TRBJ1-1; 12 nucleotides align to TRBD1. Germline CDR1 and CDR2: LGHDT and YNNKEL (reference sequence). Unmatched junction bases numbered 8, after V lost 4 bases and J lost 8 bases. The CDR3 is 15 amino acids. In DNA form, the CDR3 reads TGTGCCAGCAGCCCGGGACAGGGGGCGATAGAAGAAGCTTTCTTT. This translates into CASSPGQGAIEEAFF.

The rearrangement joins TRBV12-5 to TRBJ2-1; weak D call: TRBD1 (6 bases). The germline gives CDR1 LGHNT, CDR2 FRNRAP. The CDR3 spans 13 residues. V lost 6 bases and J lost 4, with 10 bases in between. CDR3 sequence: CASGYTGYNEQFF. The CDR3 DNA sequence: TGTGCTAGTGGCTATACAGGGTACAATGAGCAGTTCTTC.

V usage is TRBV4-3 and J usage is TRBJ1-1, with D unresolved. This CDR3 contains 14 residues. With 3 bases removed from V and 4 bases from J, the gap between germline ends came to 12 bases. Germline CDR1 LGHNA, CDR2 YSLEER. Written as DNA, the CDR3 is TGCGCCAGCAGCCATCAGACGGGAGGCACTGAAGCTTTCTTT. It yields the protein CASSHQTGGTEAFF.

The chain uses TRBV11-3 and TRBJ2-7; 8 nucleotides line up with TRBD2. From germline, CDR1 is SGHNT and CDR2 YENEEA. The V segment lost 5 bases and the J segment 5 bases; nucleotides outside the gene matches: 11. CDR3 length: 15 amino acids. The CDR3 is CASSPSGLRGDEQYF. CDR3 nucleotides: TGTGCCAGCAGCCCCTCGGGGCTGCGGGGGGACGAGCAGTACTTC.

This chain connects TRBV24-1 to TRBJ2-7, with 7 bases that match TRBD1. The CDR3 runs 23 residues. J was trimmed by 6 bases and V by 7 bases; bases with no gene match: 38. From germline, CDR1 is KGHDR and CDR2 SFDVKD. The CDR3 DNA reads as TGTGCCACCAGCCTATACCCCCGAGGGGCCAATGGGACAGACAGGGTGAATAAGCTCGAGCAGTACTTC. This translates into CATSLYPRGANGTDRVNKLEQYF.

This chain uses TRBV9 with TRBJ1-2, with 10 positions matching TRBD1. J was trimmed by 7 bases and V by 0 bases; bases with no gene match: 9. Germline values: CDR1 SGDLS, CDR2 YYNGEE. The CDR3 loop spans 16 amino acids. As DNA, the CDR3 is TGTGCCAGCAGCGTAGAAGCTTGGGACAGGGGTTTTGGCTACACCTTC. Translated: CASSVEAWDRGFGYTF.

This clone is medium-sized in the sample. The CDR3 sequence: CASSPQGTGHYEQYF. The CDR3 bases are TGTGCCAGCAGCCCCCAGGGGACAGGACACTACGAGCAGTACTTC. The chain joins TRBV11-2 to TRBJ2-7; 8 nucleotides match TRBD1. The trim removed 5 bases at V and 3 bases at J, leaving 9 bases unmatched. CDR3 size: 15 residues. From germline, CDR1 is SGHAT and CDR2 FQNNGV.

This chain joins TRBV29-1 and TRBJ1-1; 7 bases align to TRBD1. CDR3 length equals 12 residues. The V segment lost 7 bases and the J segment 6 bases; nucleotides outside the gene matches: 8. CDR1 is SQVTM, CDR2 ANQGSEA, per germline. The CDR3 bases are TGCAGCGGGAAAAATACAGGGGCTGAAGCTTTCTTT. The encoded protein is CSGKNTGAEAFF.

This chain joins TRBV4-2 and TRBJ1-1, with 7 bases aligning to TRBD1. The J segment lost 5 bases and the V segment lost 0 bases, leaving 15 bases of the junction unmatched. In germline, CDR1 is LGHNA, CDR2 YNFKEQ. The CDR3 covers 18 residues. The CDR3 loop is CASSQDRSTGVGKTEAFF. The CDR3 coding sequence is TGTGCCAGCAGCCAAGATCGGTCAACAGGGGTAGGAAAAACTGAAGCTTTCTTT.

This sequence joins TRBV10-3 and TRBJ1-5, with D tentatively TRBD1 (5 bases). The germline V gene has CDR1 ENHRY and CDR2 SYGVKD. The CDR3 covers 13 residues. The ends were cut back, 3 bases at V and 7 bases at J, with 10 bases in the middle. The CDR3 DNA reads TGTGCCATCAGTGAAGGGGCAGCACAGCCCCAGCATTTT. Translating it yields CAISEGAAQPQHF.

V and J are TRBV30 and TRBJ1-6, with D possibly matching TRBD1 (6 bases). The V gene's germline CDR1 is GTSNPN and CDR2 SVGIG (reference sequence). V lost 0 bases and J 10 bases, leaving 16 bases between the germline ends. The CDR3 has 15 amino acids. CDR3 sequence: CAWSVGGVGGSPLHF. The CDR3 nucleotides are TGTGCCTGGAGTGTCGGGGGGGTTGGGGGCTCACCCCTCCACTTT.

The chain uses TRBV4-1 and TRBJ2-7, with a tentative D call TRBD2 (5 bases). The CDR3 is made up of 15 amino acids. The ends were cut back, 0 bases at V and 2 bases at J, with 11 bases in the middle. CDR1 and CDR2 (germline): MGHRA, YSYEKL. CDR3 coding DNA: TGCGCCAGCAGCCAAGATGAAGGAGGCACCTACGAGCAGTACTTC. Its translation: CASSQDEGGTYEQYF.

V is TRBV19 and J is TRBJ2-1, with 14 bases matching TRBD2. With 3 bases clipped from V and 2 bases from J, the junction kept 6 bases outside the gene matches. CDR1 LNHDA and CDR2 SQIVND come from the germline V gene (reference sequence). CDR3 size: 18 residues. The CDR3 DNA sequence: TGTGCCAGTAGTATTTCGGGACTAGCGGGGGCGGCCTACAATGAGCAGTTCTTC. It translates to CASSISGLAGAAYNEQFF.

This clone appeared once. The chain recombines TRBV30 with TRBJ1-3, with D unresolved. This CDR3 has 13 amino acids. Trimming stripped 4 bases from V and 0 bases from J, with 7 bases between. CDR1 GTSNPN and CDR2 SVGIG come from the germline V gene (reference sequence). Here the CDR3 reads CAWNPGSGNTIYF. The CDR3 nucleotides are TGTGCCTGGAATCCAGGCTCTGGAAACACCATATATTTT.

In this sample, this clone turned up a few times. This chain joins TRBV27 and TRBJ1-1; a weak D match, TRBD1 (5 bases). V shed 1 base and J shed 3 bases, with 9 bases lying between them. Germline V gives CDR1 MNHEY, CDR2 SMNVEV (reference sequence). The CDR3 loop spans 14 amino acids. The CDR3 region is CASSLYKGYTEAFF. For the CDR3, the DNA is TGTGCCAGCAGTTTATACAAGGGGTACACTGAAGCTTTCTTT.

J is TRBJ2-5 and V is TRBV7-2; D possibly corresponds to TRBD2 (6 bases). The germline V gene has CDR1 SGHTA and CDR2 FQGNSA. V lost 8 bases to trimming and J lost 4 bases, with 17 bases between them. This CDR3 has 14 amino acids. CDR3 in amino acids: CASVPGAGTETQYF. CDR3 nucleotide sequence: TGTGCCAGCGTTCCCGGGGCGGGAACAGAGACCCAGTACTTC.

On this clone itself: Other DNA sequences within the sample encode an identical CDR3. This sequence joins TRBV5-5 and TRBJ2-7; TRBD1 matches at 9 bases. The CDR3 is made up of 14 amino acids. V dropped 0 bases and J dropped 4; count of bases not matched to a gene: 2. The V gene's germline CDR1 is SGHKS and CDR2 YYEKEE (reference sequence). In DNA, the CDR3 is TGTGCCAGCAGCTTGGGGGGACAGGGTTACGAGCAGTACTTC. Its translation: CASSLGGQGYEQYF.

This rearrangement joins TRBV9 to TRBJ1-1; weak D call: TRBD1 (6 bases). CDR1 and CDR2 from the germline V gene are SGDLS and YYNGEE. This CDR3 contains 16 residues. V was clipped by 0 bases and J by 0 bases, with 12 bases between them. The DNA for the CDR3 is TGTGCCAGCAGCGTAGGAGTAGGGGGAGTGAACACTGAAGCTTTCTTT. It is translated as CASSVGVGGVNTEAFF.

This clone was seen once. The J gene is TRBJ1-1, the V gene TRBV5-4; maybe TRBD1 (5 bases). Germline loops: CDR1 SGHNT, CDR2 YYREEE (reference sequence). This CDR3 region has 15 residues. V lost 4 bases, J lost 0 bases, and 13 bases lay in between. CDR3 sequence: CASSPGRGVNTEAFF. The CDR3 nucleotides read TGTGCCAGCAGCCCGGGCCGGGGGGTGAACACTGAAGCTTTCTTT.

The rearrangement joins TRBV5-5 to TRBJ2-7; TRBD1 is a possible D gene (5 bases). The germline CDR1 and CDR2 sequences are SGHKS and YYEKEE (reference sequence). CDR3 length: 13 amino acids. V was trimmed by 4 bases and J by 5 bases, leaving 13 bases between them. The CDR3 sequence: CASSPGQEDEQYF. In DNA, the CDR3 is TGTGCCAGCAGCCCTGGACAAGAGGACGAGCAGTACTTC. The whole variable domain, filled in from reference TRBV5-5 and TRBJ2-7, reads DAGVTQSPTHLIKTRGQQVTLRCSPISGHKSVSWYQQVLGQGPQFIFQYYEKEERGRGNFPDRFSARQFPNYSSELNVNALLLGDSALYLCASSPGQEDEQYFGPGTRLTVT.

This chain connects TRBV27 to TRBJ1-2; D possibly corresponds to TRBD1 (6 bases). CDR3 length: 14 residues. Germline V CDR1 and CDR2: MNHEY, SMNVEV (reference sequence). V was cut by 2 bases and J by 4 bases, with 11 bases left in between. The CDR3 sequence: CASSLGGASYGYTF. CDR3 nucleotides: TGTGCCAGCAGTTTAGGGGGGGCTAGCTATGGCTACACCTTC.